By its share, the clone carrying this T cell receptor (beta chain) is medium-sized (0.01 to 0.1%). The CDR3 runs to 12 residues. Germline CDR1 reads SQVTM; CDR2 reads ANQGSEA. V was shortened by 4 bases and J by 4 bases, with 7 bases between the two germline ends. The entry originates in a study of immune reconstitution after stem cell transplant in scleroderma. TCRdb re-derived calls from the RT-PCR reads in MiXCR, one entry per CDR3 protein. This sample has thousands of distinct CDR3 sequences, with 8.5% found just once. This specimen was acquired before or after autologous hematopoietic stem cell transplantation (not recorded which). This rearrangement joins TRBV29-1 to TRBJ2-2; no reliable D call. The receptor comes from a male donor with systemic sclerosis. The chain's CDR3 is CSVGHSTGELFF. The CDR3 DNA follows: TGCAGCGTTGGGCATAGCACCGGGGAGCTGTTTTTT.